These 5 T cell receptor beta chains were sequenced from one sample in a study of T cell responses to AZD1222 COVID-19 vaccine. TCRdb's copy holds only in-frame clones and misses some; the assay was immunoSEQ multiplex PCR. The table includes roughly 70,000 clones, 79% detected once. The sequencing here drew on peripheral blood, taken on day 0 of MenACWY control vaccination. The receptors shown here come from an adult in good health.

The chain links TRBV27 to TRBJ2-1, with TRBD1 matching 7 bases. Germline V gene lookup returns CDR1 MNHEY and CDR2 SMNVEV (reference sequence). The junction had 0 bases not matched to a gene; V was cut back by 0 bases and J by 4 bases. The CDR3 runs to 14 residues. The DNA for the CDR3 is TGTGCCAGCAGTTTATCACAGGGGTACAATGAGCAGTTCTTC. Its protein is CASSLSQGYNEQFF.

CDR3 nucleotide sequence: TGCGCCAGCAGCCAAGGGGGACTTCTCACAGATACGCAGTATTTT. Protein: CASSQGGLLTDTQYF. The chain combines TRBV4-1 with TRBJ2-3, with TRBD2 as a possible D gene (6 bases). V was trimmed by 1 base and J by 2 bases, leaving 10 bases between them. Germline CDR1 MGHRA, CDR2 YSYEKL. The CDR3 runs 15 residues.

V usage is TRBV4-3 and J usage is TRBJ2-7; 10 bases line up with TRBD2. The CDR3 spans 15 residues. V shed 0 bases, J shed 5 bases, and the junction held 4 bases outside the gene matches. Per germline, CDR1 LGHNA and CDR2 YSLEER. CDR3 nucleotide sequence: TGCGCCAGCAGCCAAGAGAGGGGACTAGCGAACGAGCAGTACTTC. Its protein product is CASSQERGLANEQYF.

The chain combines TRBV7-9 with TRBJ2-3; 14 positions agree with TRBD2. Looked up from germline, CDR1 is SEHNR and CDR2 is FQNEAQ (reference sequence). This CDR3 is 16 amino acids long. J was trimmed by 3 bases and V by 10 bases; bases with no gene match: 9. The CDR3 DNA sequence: TGTGCCATCCGGACTAGCGGGAGGCTACCGACAGATACGCAGTATTTT. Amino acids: CAIRTSGRLPTDTQYF. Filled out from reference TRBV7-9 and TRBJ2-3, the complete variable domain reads DTGVSQNPRHKITKRGQNVTFRCDPISEHNRLYWYRQTLGQGPEFLTYFQNEAQLEKSRLLSDRFSAERPKGSFSTLEIQRTEQGDSAMYLCAIRTSGRLPTDTQYFGPGTRLTVL.

In DNA, the CDR3 is TGTGCCACAGTTATCCGGCGAGGTGAAGCTTTCTTT. Amino acid sequence: CATVIRRGEAFF. The chain employs TRBV12-3 or TRBV12-4 and TRBJ1-1; D not resolved. The CDR3 totals 12 residues. The V gene lost 10 bases and the J gene lost 7 bases, with 16 bases spanning the gap.